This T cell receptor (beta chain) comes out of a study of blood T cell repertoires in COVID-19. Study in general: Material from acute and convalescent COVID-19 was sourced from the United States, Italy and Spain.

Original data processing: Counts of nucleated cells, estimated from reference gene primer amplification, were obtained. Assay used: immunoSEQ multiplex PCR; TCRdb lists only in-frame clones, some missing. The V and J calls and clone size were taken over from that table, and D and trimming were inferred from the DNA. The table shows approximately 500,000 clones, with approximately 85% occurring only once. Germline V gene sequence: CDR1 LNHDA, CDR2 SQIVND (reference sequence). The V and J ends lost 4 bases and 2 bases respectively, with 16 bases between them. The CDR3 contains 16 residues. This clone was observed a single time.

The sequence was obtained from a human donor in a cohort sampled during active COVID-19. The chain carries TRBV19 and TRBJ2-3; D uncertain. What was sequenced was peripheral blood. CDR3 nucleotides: TGTGCCAGTAGTACCCCCGCTGGGCCTCCCACAGATACGCAGTATTTT. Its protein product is CASSTPAGPPTDTQYF.